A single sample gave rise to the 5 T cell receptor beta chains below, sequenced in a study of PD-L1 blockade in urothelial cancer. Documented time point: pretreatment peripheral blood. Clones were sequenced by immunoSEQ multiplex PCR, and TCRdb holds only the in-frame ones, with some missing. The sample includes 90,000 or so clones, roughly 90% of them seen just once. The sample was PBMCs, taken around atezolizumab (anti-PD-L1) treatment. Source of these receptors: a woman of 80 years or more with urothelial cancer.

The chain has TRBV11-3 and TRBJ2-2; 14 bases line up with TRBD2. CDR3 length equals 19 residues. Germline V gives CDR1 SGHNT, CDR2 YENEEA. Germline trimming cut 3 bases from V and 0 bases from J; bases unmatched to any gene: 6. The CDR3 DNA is TGTGCCAGCAGCTTGGGGACTAGCGGGAGAGGTTCGAACACCGGGGAGCTGTTTTTT. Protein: CASSLGTSGRGSNTGELFF.

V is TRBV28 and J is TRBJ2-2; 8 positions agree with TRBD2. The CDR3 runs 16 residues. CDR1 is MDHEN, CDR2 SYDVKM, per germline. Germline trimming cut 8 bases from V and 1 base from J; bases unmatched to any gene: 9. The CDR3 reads CASLKIAGKNTGELFF. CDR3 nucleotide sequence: TGTGCCAGCCTAAAAATAGCGGGAAAGAACACCGGGGAGCTGTTTTTT. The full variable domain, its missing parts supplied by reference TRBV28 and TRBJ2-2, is DVKVTQSSRYLVKRTGEKVFLECVQDMDHENMFWYRQDPGLGLRLIYFSYDVKMKEKGDIPEGYSVSREKKERFSLILESASTNQTSMYLCASLKIAGKNTGELFFGEGSRLTVL.

The CDR3 here is CASNSRTGGNEKLFF. The CDR3 DNA sequence: TGTGCCAGCAATTCACGGACAGGGGGTAATGAAAAACTGTTTTTT. The chain uses TRBV28 and TRBJ1-4, with 10 nucleotides matching TRBD1. J gave up 4 bases and V 7 bases, and 6 bases lay outside the gene matches. This CDR3 comprises 15 residues. Germline V gives CDR1 MDHEN, CDR2 SYDVKM.

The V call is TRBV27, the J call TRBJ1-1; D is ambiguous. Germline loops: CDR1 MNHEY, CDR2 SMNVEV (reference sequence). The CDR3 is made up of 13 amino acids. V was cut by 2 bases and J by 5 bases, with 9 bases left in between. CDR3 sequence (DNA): TGTGCCAGCAGTTTAGGTCGGGGTACTGAAGCTTTCTTT. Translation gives CASSLGRGTEAFF.

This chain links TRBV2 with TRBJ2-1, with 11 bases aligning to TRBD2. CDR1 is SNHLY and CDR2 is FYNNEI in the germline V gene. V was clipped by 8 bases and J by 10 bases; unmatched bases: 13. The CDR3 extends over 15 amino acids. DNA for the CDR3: TGTGCCAGCCGAGCGGTACTAGCGGGAGCGGGGGAGCAGTTCTTC. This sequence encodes CASRAVLAGAGEQFF.